Listed below are T cell receptor beta chains from one sample, sequenced in a study of cytomegalovirus exposure and HLA in healthy donors. Produced via immunoSEQ multiplex PCR; TCRdb's table is partial and in-frame only. The sample lists over 120,000 clones, approximately 82% occurring once. The sample comprised PBMCs. All receptors derive from a man aged 25 to 40 in good health and CMV-seropositive. CDR3s include the opening cysteine and the closing phenylalanine or tryptophan. D genes are given only for firm matches. Clone size is stated in some rows and not others, as once, few, many or a class when expanded.

d_gene: NA
abundance: NA
v_gene: TRBV5-1
j_gene: TRBJ2-1
CDR3nt: TGCGCCAGCAGCTTGGCCCCGGGAAGCTCCTACAATGAGCAGTTCTTC
CDR3aa: CASSLAPGSSYNEQFF

d_gene: NA
abundance: NA
v_gene: TRBV18
j_gene: TRBJ2-2
CDR3nt: TGTGCCAGCTCACCACGCGATAAAACCGGGGAGCTGTTTTTT
CDR3aa: CASSPRDKTGELFF

d_gene: TRBD1
abundance: NA
v_gene: TRBV10-1
j_gene: TRBJ1-2
CDR3nt: TGCGCCAGCAGCCCGGACAGGGGGCGCGGGGGCTACACCTTC
CDR3aa: CASSPDRGRGGYTF

d_gene: NA
abundance: NA
v_gene: TRBV18
j_gene: TRBJ2-1
CDR3nt: TGTGCCAGCTCAACGGGGAGCTACAATGAGCAGTTCTTC
CDR3aa: CASSTGSYNEQFF

d_gene: TRBD2
abundance: NA
v_gene: TRBV2
j_gene: TRBJ2-7
CDR3nt: TGTGCCAGCAGTGAAAACCCTAGCGGAGGTGCAACCTACGAGCAGTACTTC
CDR3aa: CASSENPSGGATYEQYF

d_gene: TRBD2
abundance: NA
v_gene: TRBV5-5
j_gene: TRBJ2-7
CDR3nt: TGTGCCAGCAGCAAGGAGGTAGCGGGACTTAACGAGCAGTACTTC
CDR3aa: CASSKEVAGLNEQYF

d_gene: NA
abundance: NA
v_gene: TRBV15
j_gene: TRBJ1-3
CDR3nt: TGTGCCACCAGCAGAGCGGGCGGGGGCAGAGGTGGAAACACCATATATTTT
CDR3aa: CATSRAGGGRGGNTIYF

d_gene: TRBD1
abundance: NA
v_gene: TRBV27
j_gene: TRBJ1-1
CDR3nt: TGTGCCAGCAGTCTGGACAGGGCGACTGAAGCTTTCTTT
CDR3aa: CASSLDRATEAFF

d_gene: NA
abundance: NA
v_gene: TRBV15
j_gene: TRBJ1-6
CDR3nt: TGTGCCACCAGCAGAGTGGTCGGCAGGGGCTATAATTCACCCCTCCACTTT
CDR3aa: CATSRVVGRGYNSPLHF

d_gene: NA
abundance: NA
v_gene: TRBV7-9
j_gene: TRBJ1-3
CDR3nt: TGTGCCAGCAGCTTAGGTCGGGGTACTGGAAACACCATATATTTT
CDR3aa: CASSLGRGTGNTIYF

d_gene: TRBD2
abundance: NA
v_gene: TRBV18
j_gene: TRBJ2-2
CDR3nt: TGTGCCAGCTCACCTCCCCGGGGACTAGCGGGAGGAACGAACACCGGGGAGCTGTTTTTT
CDR3aa: CASSPPRGLAGGTNTGELFF

d_gene: NA
abundance: NA
v_gene: TRBV6-5
j_gene: TRBJ2-7
CDR3nt: TGTGCCAGCAAGGCCTTCCAGGGCTCCGAGCAGTACTTC
CDR3aa: CASKAFQGSEQYF

d_gene: NA
abundance: NA
v_gene: TRBV6-5
j_gene: TRBJ1-3
CDR3nt: TGTGCCAGCAGTTACTCCCAATCCAGCTCTGGAAACACCATATATTTT
CDR3aa: CASSYSQSSSGNTIYF

d_gene: NA
abundance: NA
v_gene: TRBV29-1
j_gene: TRBJ2-1
CDR3nt: TGCAGCGTTGAAGTTATGACAGGGTGGTTTAGCGGGACCTACAATGAGCAGTTCTTC
CDR3aa: CSVEVMTGWFSGTYNEQFF

d_gene: TRBD1
abundance: NA
v_gene: TRBV5-4
j_gene: TRBJ1-4
CDR3nt: TGTGCCAGCAGACCGGACAGGGCTAATGAAAAACTGTTTTTT
CDR3aa: CASRPDRANEKLFF

d_gene: NA
abundance: NA
v_gene: TRBV7-6
j_gene: TRBJ1-5
CDR3nt: TGTGCCAGCAGCTTAGGAATAACGGGAAATCAGCCCCAGCATTTT
CDR3aa: CASSLGITGNQPQHF

d_gene: TRBD2
abundance: once
v_gene: TRBV5-8
j_gene: TRBJ2-1
CDR3nt: TGTGCCAGCAATCTCCGGGACTACTCCTACAATGAGCAGTTCTTC
CDR3aa: CASNLRDYSYNEQFF

d_gene: NA
abundance: few
v_gene: TRBV7-9
j_gene: TRBJ1-1
CDR3nt: TGTGCCAGCAGCTTCCAGGGAACGGCTGAAGCTTTCTTT
CDR3aa: CASSFQGTAEAFF

d_gene: NA
abundance: once
v_gene: TRBV19
j_gene: TRBJ2-6
CDR3nt: TGTGCCAGTAGTATAGATGGGGCAGTACTCTCTGGGGCCAACGTCCTGACTTTC
CDR3aa: CASSIDGAVLSGANVLTF

d_gene: TRBD1
abundance: NA
v_gene: TRBV29-1
j_gene: TRBJ1-4
CDR3nt: TGCAGCGTGTCTGGGACAGACTTCAACAATGAAAAACTGTTTTTT
CDR3aa: CSVSGTDFNNEKLFF

d_gene: TRBD2
abundance: NA
v_gene: TRBV6-5
j_gene: TRBJ2-5
CDR3nt: TGTGCCAGCAGTTACCAAACTAGCGGGGGGGAAGAGACCCAGTACTTC
CDR3aa: CASSYQTSGGEETQYF

d_gene: NA
abundance: NA
v_gene: TRBV20-1
j_gene: TRBJ1-2
CDR3nt: TGCAGTGCTAGCTGGGGGGATGGCTACACCTTC
CDR3aa: CSASWGDGYTF

d_gene: TRBD2
abundance: NA
v_gene: TRBV10-3
j_gene: TRBJ2-1
CDR3nt: TGTGCCATCAGGGATTCGGGACTAGCGGGGGAAAGCTCCTACAATGAGCAGTTCTTC
CDR3aa: CAIRDSGLAGESSYNEQFF

d_gene: NA
abundance: NA
v_gene: TRBV7-6
j_gene: TRBJ2-5
CDR3nt: TGTGCCAGCAGCCCGGGACTTGACCTCGAGACCCAGTACTTC
CDR3aa: CASSPGLDLETQYF

d_gene: TRBD2
abundance: NA
v_gene: TRBV2
j_gene: TRBJ2-1
CDR3nt: TGTGCCAGCAGCGCGGGACTAGCGAGCAATGAGCAGTTCTTC
CDR3aa: CASSAGLASNEQFF